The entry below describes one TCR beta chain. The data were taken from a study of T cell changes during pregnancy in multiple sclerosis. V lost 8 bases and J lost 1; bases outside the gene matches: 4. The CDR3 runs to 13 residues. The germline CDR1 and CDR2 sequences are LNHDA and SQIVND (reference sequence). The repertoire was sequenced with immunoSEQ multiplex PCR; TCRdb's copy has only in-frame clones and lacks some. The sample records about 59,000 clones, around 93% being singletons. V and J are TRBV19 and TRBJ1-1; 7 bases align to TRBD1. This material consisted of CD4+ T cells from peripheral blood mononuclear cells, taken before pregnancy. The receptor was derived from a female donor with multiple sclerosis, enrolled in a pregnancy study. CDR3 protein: CASWDSRNTEAFF. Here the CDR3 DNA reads TGTGCCAGTTGGGACAGCAGGAACACTGAAGCTTTCTTT.